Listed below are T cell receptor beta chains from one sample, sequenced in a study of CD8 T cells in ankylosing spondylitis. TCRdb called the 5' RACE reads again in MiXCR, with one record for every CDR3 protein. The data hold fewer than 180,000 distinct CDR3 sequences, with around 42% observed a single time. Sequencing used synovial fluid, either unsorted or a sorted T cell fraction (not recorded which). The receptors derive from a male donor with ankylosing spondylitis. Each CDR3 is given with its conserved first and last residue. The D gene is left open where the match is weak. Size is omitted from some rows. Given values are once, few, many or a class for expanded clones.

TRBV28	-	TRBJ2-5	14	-	TGTGCCAGCAGTTTAAACAACATACAAGAGACCCAGTACTTC	CASSLNNIQETQYF
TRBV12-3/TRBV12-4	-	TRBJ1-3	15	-	TGTGCCAGCAGTTGGGGGATAATCTCTGGAAACACCATATATTTT	CASSWGIISGNTIYF
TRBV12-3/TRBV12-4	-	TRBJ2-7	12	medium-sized	TGTGCCAGCACCTCGGACGGCTACGAGCAGTACTTC	CASTSDGYEQYF
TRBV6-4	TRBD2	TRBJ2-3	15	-	TGTGCCAGCACCAGGACTAGCGGGGGCACAGATACGCAGTATTTT	CASTRTSGGTDTQYF
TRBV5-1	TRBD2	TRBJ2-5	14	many	TGCGCCAGCAGCGCCCTTAGCGGGGTGGAGACCCAGTACTTC	CASSALSGVETQYF
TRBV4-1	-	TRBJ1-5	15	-	TGCGCCAGCAGCCAAGATCCCACCTTAGGGCAGCCCCAGCATTTT	CASSQDPTLGQPQHF
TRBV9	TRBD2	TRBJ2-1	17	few	TGTGCCAGCAGCGTAGGAATAGCGGGAGGCCTCTACAATGAGCAGTTCTTC	CASSVGIAGGLYNEQFF
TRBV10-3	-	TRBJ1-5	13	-	TGTGCCACCGCGGGGGGCTCCAATCAGCCCCAGCATTTT	CATAGGSNQPQHF
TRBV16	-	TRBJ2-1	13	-	TGTGCCAGCAGCCAATCTAGACACAATGAGCAGTTCTTC	CASSQSRHNEQFF
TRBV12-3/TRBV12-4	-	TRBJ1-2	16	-	TGTGCCAGCAGTTACCATTGGGGGGCGGGGAGGGATGGCTACACCTTC	CASSYHWGAGRDGYTF
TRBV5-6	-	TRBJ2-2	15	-	TGTGCCAGCAGCCGTCCTCATAGCGGCACCGGGGAGCTGTTTTTT	CASSRPHSGTGELFF
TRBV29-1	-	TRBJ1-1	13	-	TGCAGCGTTGGAGGGGGGTTTAACACTGAAGCTTTCTTT	CSVGGGFNTEAFF
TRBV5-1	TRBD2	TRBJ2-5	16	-	TGCGCCAGCAGCTTGGGAGCTAGCGGGGGCCCAGAGACCCAGTACTTC	CASSLGASGGPETQYF
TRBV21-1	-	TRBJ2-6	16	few	TGTGCCAGACGACTAAAAAACAGGGTTGGGGCCAACGTCCTGACTTTC	CARRLKNRVGANVLTF
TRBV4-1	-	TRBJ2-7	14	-	TGCGCCAGCAGCCAAGTTGAAAGGGGCTACGAGCAGTACTTC	CASSQVERGYEQYF
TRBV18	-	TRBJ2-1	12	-	TGTGCCAGCTCACCACCAGGGAGTGAGCAGTTCTTC	CASSPPGSEQFF
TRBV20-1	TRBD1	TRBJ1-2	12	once	TGCAGTGCTAGAAAGACAGGGACGTTGAGCACCTTC	CSARKTGTLSTF
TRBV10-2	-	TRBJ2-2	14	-	TGCGCCAGCAGTGACACAGGGAACACCGGGGAGCTGTTTTTT	CASSDTGNTGELFF
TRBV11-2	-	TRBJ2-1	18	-	TGTGCCAGCAGCTTAGTTACGGGAGAGTCCAATGAATACAATGAGCAGTTCTTC	CASSLVTGESNEYNEQFF
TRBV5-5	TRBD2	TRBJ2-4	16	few	TGTGCCAGCAGCATTCTAGCGGGAGGTGGAGGAAACATTCAGTACTTC	CASSILAGGGGNIQYF
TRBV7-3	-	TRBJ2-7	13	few	TGTGCCAGCAGCTTACTCGCCGGGACAGAGCAGTACTTC	CASSLLAGTEQYF
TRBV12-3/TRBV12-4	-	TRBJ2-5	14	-	TGTGCCAGCAGTTCGGACAGACACCAAGAGACCCAGTACTTC	CASSSDRHQETQYF
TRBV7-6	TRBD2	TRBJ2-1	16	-	TGTGCCAGCAGCTTAGAGGGACTAGGTTTAAACGCCGGCCAGTTCTTC	CASSLEGLGLNAGQFF
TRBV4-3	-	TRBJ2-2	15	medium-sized	TGCGCCAGCAGCCACTTCACAGGGAACACCGGGGAGCTGTTTTTT	CASSHFTGNTGELFF
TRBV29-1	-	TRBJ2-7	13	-	TGCAGCGTTGCCGGGACAAGTTCCTACGAGCAGTACTTC	CSVAGTSSYEQYF
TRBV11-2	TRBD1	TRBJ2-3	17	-	TGTGCCAGCAGCTACTACGGGACAGGGACTAGCACAGATACGCAGTATTTT	CASSYYGTGTSTDTQYF
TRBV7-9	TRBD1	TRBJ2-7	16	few	TGTGCCAGCAGCTTAGTCGGCTGGGACAGGGTGTTCGAGCAGTACTTC	CASSLVGWDRVFEQYF
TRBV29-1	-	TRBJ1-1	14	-	TGCAGAGGTCCTCCCAGAGGGCGGAACACTGAAGCTTTCTTT	CRGPPRGRNTEAFF
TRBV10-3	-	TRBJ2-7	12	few	TGTGCCATCAGTGACCCCTCAGGGGCTTCCAGTTTC	CAISDPSGASSF
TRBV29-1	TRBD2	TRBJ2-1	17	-	TGCAGCGTTCTAGGAAGTCGTAGCGGGAGATCGGACAATGAGCAGTTCTTC	CSVLGSRSGRSDNEQFF
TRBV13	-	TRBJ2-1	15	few	TGTGCCAGCAGCTTAAGTTCGATGGGGGCCCATGAGCAGTTCTTC	CASSLSSMGAHEQFF
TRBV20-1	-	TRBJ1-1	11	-	TGCAGTGACCCGGTAGTGGGTGAAGCTTTCTTT	CSDPVVGEAFF
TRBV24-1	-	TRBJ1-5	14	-	TGTGCCACCAGTGACAGGGATAGCAATCAGCCCCAGCATTTT	CATSDRDSNQPQHF
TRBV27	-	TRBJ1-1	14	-	TGTGCCAGCTTCCCCGACGGTCAGAACACTGAAGCTTTCTTT	CASFPDGQNTEAFF
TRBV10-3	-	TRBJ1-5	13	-	TGTGCCATCAGTCAGGGTAACGGACAGCCCCAGCATTTT	CAISQGNGQPQHF
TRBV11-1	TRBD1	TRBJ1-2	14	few	TGTGCCAGCAGCTTATTTGAAGGACAGGAAGGCTACACCTTC	CASSLFEGQEGYTF